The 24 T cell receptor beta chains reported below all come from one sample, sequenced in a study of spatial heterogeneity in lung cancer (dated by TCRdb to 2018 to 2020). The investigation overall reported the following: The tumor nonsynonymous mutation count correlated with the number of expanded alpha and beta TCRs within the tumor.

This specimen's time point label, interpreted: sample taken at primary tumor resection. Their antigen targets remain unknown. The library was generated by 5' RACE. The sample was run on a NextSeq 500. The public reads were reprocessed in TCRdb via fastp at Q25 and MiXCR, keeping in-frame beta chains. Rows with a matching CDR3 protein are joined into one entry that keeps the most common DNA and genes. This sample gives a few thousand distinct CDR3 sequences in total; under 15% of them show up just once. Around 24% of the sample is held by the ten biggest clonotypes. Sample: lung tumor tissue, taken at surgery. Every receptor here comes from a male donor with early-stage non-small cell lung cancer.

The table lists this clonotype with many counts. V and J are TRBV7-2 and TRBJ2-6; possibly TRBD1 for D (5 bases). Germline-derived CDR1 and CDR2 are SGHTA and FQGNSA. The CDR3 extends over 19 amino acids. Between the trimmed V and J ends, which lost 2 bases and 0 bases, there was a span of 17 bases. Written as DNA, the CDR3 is TGTGCCAGCAGCTTATTGACCCGACAGATCTACTCTGGGGCCAACGTCCTGACTTTC. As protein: CASSLLTRQIYSGANVLTF.

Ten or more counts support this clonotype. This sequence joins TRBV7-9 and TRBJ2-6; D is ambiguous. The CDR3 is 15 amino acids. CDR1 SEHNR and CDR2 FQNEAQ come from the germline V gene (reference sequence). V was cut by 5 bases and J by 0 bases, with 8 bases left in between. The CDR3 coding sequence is TGTGCCAGCAGCGCCCGTAGCTCTGGGGCCAACGTCCTGACTTTC. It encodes CASSARSSGANVLTF.

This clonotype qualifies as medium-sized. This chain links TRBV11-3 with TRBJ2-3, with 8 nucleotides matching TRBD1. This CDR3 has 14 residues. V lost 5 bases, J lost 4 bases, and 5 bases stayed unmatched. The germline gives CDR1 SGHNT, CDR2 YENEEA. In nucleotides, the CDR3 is TGTGCCAGCAGCCGACAGGGGTCGTCAGATACGCAGTATTTT. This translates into CASSRQGSSDTQYF.

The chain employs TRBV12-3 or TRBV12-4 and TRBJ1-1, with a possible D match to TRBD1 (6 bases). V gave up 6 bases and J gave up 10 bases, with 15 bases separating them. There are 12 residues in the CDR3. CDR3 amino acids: CASRLDSSGAFF. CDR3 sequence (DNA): TGTGCCAGCAGATTGGACAGTTCCGGAGCTTTCTTT.

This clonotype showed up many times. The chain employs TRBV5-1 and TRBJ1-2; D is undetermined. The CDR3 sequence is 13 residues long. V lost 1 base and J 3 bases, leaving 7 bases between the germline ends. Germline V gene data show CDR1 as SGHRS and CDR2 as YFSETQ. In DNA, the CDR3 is TGCGCCAGCAGCTTGCACTACGACTATGGCTACACCTTC. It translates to CASSLHYDYGYTF.

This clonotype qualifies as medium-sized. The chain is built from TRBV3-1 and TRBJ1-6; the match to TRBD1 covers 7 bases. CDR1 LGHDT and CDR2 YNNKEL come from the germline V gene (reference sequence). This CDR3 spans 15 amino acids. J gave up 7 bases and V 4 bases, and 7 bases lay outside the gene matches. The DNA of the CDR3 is TGTGCCAGCAGCCGGATCGGGACAGCCAATTCACCCCTCCACTTT. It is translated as CASSRIGTANSPLHF.

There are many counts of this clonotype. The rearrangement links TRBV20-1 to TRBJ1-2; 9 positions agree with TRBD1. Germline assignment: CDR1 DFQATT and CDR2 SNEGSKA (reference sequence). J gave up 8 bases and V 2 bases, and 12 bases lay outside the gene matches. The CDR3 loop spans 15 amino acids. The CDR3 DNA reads TGCAGTGCTAGACAACATCTACAGGGGGCGCGAGGCTACACCTTC. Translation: CSARQHLQGARGYTF.

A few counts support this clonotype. The CDR3 sequence is CASSSLGSQETQYF. In DNA form, the CDR3 reads TGCGCCAGCAGTTCATTGGGATCCCAAGAGACCCAGTACTTC. The chain uses TRBV5-1 and TRBJ2-5; the D is unclear. This CDR3 has 14 amino acids. The V and J ends lost 5 bases and 1 base respectively, with 12 bases between them. Per the germline V gene, CDR1 is SGHRS and CDR2 is YFSETQ.

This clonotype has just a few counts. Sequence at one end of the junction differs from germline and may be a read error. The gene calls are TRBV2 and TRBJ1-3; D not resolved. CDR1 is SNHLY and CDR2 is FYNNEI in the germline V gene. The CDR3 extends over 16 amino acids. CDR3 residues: CASCELSSGLGNTIYF. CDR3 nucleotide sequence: TGTGCCAGCTGTGAACTTTCGTCGGGGTTAGGAAACACCATATATTTT.

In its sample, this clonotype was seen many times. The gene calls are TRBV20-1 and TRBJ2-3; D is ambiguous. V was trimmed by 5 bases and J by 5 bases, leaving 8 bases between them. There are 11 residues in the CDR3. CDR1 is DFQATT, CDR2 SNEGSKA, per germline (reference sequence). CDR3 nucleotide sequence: TGCAGTGCTGACCTAGGAGATACGCAGTATTTT. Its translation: CSADLGDTQYF.

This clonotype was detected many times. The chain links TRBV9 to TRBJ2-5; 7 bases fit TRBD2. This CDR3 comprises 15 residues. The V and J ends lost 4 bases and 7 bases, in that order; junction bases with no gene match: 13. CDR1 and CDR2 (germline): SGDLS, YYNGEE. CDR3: CASSPASGPIGTQYF. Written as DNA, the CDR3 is TGTGCCAGCAGCCCCGCTAGCGGACCCATCGGGACCCAGTACTTC.

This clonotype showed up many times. CDR3 sequence: CSVEKRRRETQYF. In nucleotides, the CDR3 is TGCAGCGTAGAAAAGCGGAGACGGGAGACCCAGTACTTC. The chain recombines TRBV29-1 with TRBJ2-5; possibly TRBD2 for D (5 bases). The CDR3 is 13 residues long. V was shortened by 6 bases and J by 5 bases, with 16 bases between the two germline ends. The germline V gene encodes CDR1 SQVTM and CDR2 ANQGSEA. Supplemented by reference TRBV29-1 and TRBJ2-5, the full variable domain reads SAVISQKPSRDICQRGTSLTIQCQVDSQVTMMFWYRQQPGQSLTLIATANQGSEATYESGFVIDKFPISRPNLTFSTLTVSNMSPEDSSIYLCSVEKRRRETQYFGPGTRLLVL.

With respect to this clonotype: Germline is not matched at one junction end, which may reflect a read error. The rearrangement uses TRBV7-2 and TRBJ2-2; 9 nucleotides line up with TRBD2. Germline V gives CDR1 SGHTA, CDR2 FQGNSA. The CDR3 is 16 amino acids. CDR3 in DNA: TGTGCCAGCAGCTTATTTGCGGGAGGGAACCCCGGGGAGCTGTTTTTT. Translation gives CASSLFAGGNPGELFF.

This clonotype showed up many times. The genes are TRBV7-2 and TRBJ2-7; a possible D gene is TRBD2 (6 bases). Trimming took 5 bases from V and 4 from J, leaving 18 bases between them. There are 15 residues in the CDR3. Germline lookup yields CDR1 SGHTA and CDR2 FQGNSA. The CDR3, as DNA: TGTGCCAGCAGCGTAGGCGGGACCGCAGTATACGAGCAGTACTTC. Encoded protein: CASSVGGTAVYEQYF.

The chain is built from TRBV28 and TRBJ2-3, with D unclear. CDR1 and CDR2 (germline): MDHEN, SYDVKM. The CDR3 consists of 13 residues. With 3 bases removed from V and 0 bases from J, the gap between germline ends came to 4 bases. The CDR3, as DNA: TGTGCCAGCAGTTTTGGGAGCACAGATACGCAGTATTTT. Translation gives CASSFGSTDTQYF.

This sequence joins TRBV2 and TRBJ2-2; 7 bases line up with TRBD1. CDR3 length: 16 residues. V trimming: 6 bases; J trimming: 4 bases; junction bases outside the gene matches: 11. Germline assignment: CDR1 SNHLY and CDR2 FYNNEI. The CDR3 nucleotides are TGTGCCAGCAGGGGAGCAGGGGGACAGATCACCGGGGAGCTGTTTTTT. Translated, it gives CASRGAGGQITGELFF.

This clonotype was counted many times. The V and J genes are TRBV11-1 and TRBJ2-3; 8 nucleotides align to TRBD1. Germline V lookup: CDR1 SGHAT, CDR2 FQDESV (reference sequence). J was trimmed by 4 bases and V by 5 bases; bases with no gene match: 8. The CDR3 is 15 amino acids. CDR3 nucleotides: TGTGCCAGCAGCCCCCGGCAGGGGGCGGCAGATACGCAGTATTTT. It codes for CASSPRQGAADTQYF.

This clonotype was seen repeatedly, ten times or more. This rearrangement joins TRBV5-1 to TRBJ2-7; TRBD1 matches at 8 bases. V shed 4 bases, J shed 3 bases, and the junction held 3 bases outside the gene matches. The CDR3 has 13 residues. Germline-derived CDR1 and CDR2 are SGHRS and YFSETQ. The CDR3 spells CASSATGVYEQYF. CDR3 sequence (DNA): TGCGCCAGCAGCGCGACAGGGGTCTACGAGCAGTACTTC.

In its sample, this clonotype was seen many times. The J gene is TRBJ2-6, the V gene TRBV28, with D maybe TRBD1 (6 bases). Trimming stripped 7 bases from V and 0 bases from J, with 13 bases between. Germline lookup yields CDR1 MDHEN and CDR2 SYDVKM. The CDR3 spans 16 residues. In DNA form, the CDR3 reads TGTGCCAGCACGACACAGACAGGCTCTGGGGCCAACGTCCTGACTTTC. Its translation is CASTTQTGSGANVLTF.

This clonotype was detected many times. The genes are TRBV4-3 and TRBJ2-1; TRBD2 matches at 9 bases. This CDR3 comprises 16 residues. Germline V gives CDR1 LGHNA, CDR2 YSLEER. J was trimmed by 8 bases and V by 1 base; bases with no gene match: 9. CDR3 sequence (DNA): TGCGCCAGCAGCCAAGTTAGCGGGGGAAGGGAGGATGAGCAGTTCTTC. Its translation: CASSQVSGGREDEQFF.

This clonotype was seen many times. The CDR3 DNA reads as TGTGCCAGCAGTCCTCGCGGTAGCGGAACTCACACAGATACGCAGTATTTT. Translated, it gives CASSPRGSGTHTDTQYF. The rearrangement joins TRBV12-3 or TRBV12-4 to TRBJ2-3; possible D gene TRBD2, 6 bases. Trimming shortened V by 5 bases and J by 2 bases, and 20 bases separated the two germline ends. The CDR3 has 17 residues.

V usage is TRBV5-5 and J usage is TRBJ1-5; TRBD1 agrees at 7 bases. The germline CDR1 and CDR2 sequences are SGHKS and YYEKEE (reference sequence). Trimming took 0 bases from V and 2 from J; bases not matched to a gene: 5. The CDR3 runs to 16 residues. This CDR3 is CASSLATTGGNQPQHF. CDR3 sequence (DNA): TGTGCCAGCAGCTTGGCCACTACAGGGGGCAATCAGCCCCAGCATTTT.

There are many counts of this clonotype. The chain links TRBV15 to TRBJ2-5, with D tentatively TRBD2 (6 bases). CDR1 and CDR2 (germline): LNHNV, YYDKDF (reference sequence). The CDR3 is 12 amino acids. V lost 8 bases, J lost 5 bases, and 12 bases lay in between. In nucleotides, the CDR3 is TGTGCCACCGCTGGAGGGTATGAGACCCAGTACTTC. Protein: CATAGGYETQYF.

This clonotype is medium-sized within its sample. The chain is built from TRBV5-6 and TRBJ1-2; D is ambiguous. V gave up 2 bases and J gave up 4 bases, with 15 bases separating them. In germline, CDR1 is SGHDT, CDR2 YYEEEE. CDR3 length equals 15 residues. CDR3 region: CASSLGGRFFYGYTF. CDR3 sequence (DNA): TGTGCCAGCAGCTTAGGTGGGCGGTTCTTCTATGGCTACACCTTC.